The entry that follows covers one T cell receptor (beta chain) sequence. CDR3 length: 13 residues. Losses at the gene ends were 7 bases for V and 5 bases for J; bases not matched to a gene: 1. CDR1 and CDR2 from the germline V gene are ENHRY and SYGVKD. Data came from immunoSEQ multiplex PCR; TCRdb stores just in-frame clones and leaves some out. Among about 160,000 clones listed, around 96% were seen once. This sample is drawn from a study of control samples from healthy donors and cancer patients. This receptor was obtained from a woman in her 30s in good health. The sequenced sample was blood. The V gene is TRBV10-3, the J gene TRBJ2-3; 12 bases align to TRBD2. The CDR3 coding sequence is TGTGCCATCAAGGGACTAGCGGGAGATACGCAGTATTTT. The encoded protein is CAIKGLAGDTQYF.